A selection of T cell receptor beta chains follows, all from one sample in a study of response to subunit inactivated influenza vaccine. MiXCR, run by TCRdb on the RT-PCR reads, gives a single entry per CDR3 protein. The sample lists around 790,000 distinct CDR3 sequences, over 20% occurring once. Sequencing was performed on PBMCs from blood, taken about 5 days after vaccination. Receptors were obtained from a man in his fifties who received an inactivated influenza vaccine. Both conserved end residues are part of each CDR3. The D gene is left open where the match is weak. Clone size is given for some rows only: seen once, a few or many times, or a class if the clone is expanded.

v_gene: TRBV5-1; d_gene: TRBD1; j_gene: TRBJ1-5; abundance: few; CDR3nt: TGCGCCAGCAGCTGGCTGGACAGGGATTTTTGTATTCAGCCCCAGCATTTT; CDR3aa: CASSWLDRDFCIQPQHF
v_gene: TRBV12-3/TRBV12-4; d_gene: .; j_gene: TRBJ1-3; abundance: .; CDR3nt: TGTGCCAGCAGTTTATTTATCTGGTCCGGAAACACCATATATTTT; CDR3aa: CASSLFIWSGNTIYF
v_gene: TRBV4-1; d_gene: .; j_gene: TRBJ2-3; abundance: few; CDR3nt: TGCGCCAGCAGCCGACAGACGGGGACAACCACAGATACGCAGTATTTT; CDR3aa: CASSRQTGTTTDTQYF
v_gene: TRBV5-1; d_gene: .; j_gene: TRBJ2-3; abundance: .; CDR3nt: TGCGCCAGCAGCTTGGGCCCCCTGGCAGATACGCAGTATTTT; CDR3aa: CASSLGPLADTQYF
v_gene: TRBV28; d_gene: .; j_gene: TRBJ2-7; abundance: many; CDR3nt: TGTGCCAGCAGTCTCAGGGTGCCCTACGAGCAGTACTTC; CDR3aa: CASSLRVPYEQYF
v_gene: TRBV29-1; d_gene: .; j_gene: TRBJ2-3; abundance: many; CDR3nt: TGCAGCCCCAATCGGGTCCTCGCTAGCACAGATACGCAGTATTTT; CDR3aa: CSPNRVLASTDTQYF
v_gene: TRBV15; d_gene: TRBD1; j_gene: TRBJ1-1; abundance: .; CDR3nt: TGTGCCACCAGCGTTAACCGGGACAGGGGATCCCTTACTTTCTTT; CDR3aa: CATSVNRDRGSLTFF
v_gene: TRBV29-1; d_gene: .; j_gene: TRBJ2-5; abundance: .; CDR3nt: TGCAGCGTTGAAGGGAGGGGAGCCTCTGGGTACCAAGAGACCCAGTACTTC; CDR3aa: CSVEGRGASGYQETQYF
v_gene: TRBV28; d_gene: .; j_gene: TRBJ2-5; abundance: .; CDR3nt: TGTGCCAGCAGTTTATTCGAGGGCTTGGAGACCCAGTACTTC; CDR3aa: CASSLFEGLETQYF
v_gene: TRBV12-3/TRBV12-4; d_gene: TRBD2; j_gene: TRBJ2-2; abundance: few; CDR3nt: TGTGCCAGCAGTACGACTAGCGGGGTTGGCACCGGGGAGCTGTTTTTT; CDR3aa: CASSTTSGVGTGELFF
v_gene: TRBV24-1; d_gene: TRBD2; j_gene: TRBJ2-5; abundance: .; CDR3nt: TGTGCCACCAGTGATGACGTAGCGGGGAACCAAGAGACCCAGTACTTC; CDR3aa: CATSDDVAGNQETQYF
v_gene: TRBV20-1; d_gene: TRBD1; j_gene: TRBJ1-5; abundance: .; CDR3nt: TGCAGTGCTACCAAAGGGACAGGGGCTAGCAATCAGCCCCAGCATTTT; CDR3aa: CSATKGTGASNQPQHF
v_gene: TRBV5-1; d_gene: TRBD1; j_gene: TRBJ2-7; abundance: .; CDR3nt: TGCGCCAGCAGCCTGGAGGACAGGGGCCCTCCATACGAGCAGTACTTC; CDR3aa: CASSLEDRGPPYEQYF
v_gene: TRBV14; d_gene: .; j_gene: TRBJ1-1; abundance: .; CDR3nt: TGTGCCAGCAGCCAAGATCTATATTGGGGGGGCAATACTGAAGCTTTCTTT; CDR3aa: CASSQDLYWGGNTEAFF
v_gene: TRBV29-1; d_gene: .; j_gene: TRBJ2-7; abundance: .; CDR3nt: TGCAGCGTTCGCGGGAGACAGGGGCAACACGAGCAGTACTTC; CDR3aa: CSVRGRQGQHEQYF
v_gene: TRBV5-1; d_gene: TRBD1; j_gene: TRBJ2-7; abundance: many; CDR3nt: TGCGCCAGCAGCCCCAGGGACAGGGGATACGAGCAGTACTTC; CDR3aa: CASSPRDRGYEQYF
v_gene: TRBV7-2; d_gene: TRBD1; j_gene: TRBJ2-7; abundance: few; CDR3nt: TGTGCCAGCAGCGCCGACAGGGTGGGCTACGAGCAGTACTTC; CDR3aa: CASSADRVGYEQYF
v_gene: TRBV5-1; d_gene: TRBD1; j_gene: TRBJ1-1; abundance: .; CDR3nt: TGCGCCAGCAGCACGGACAGGCCGAACACTGAAGCTTTCTTT; CDR3aa: CASSTDRPNTEAFF
v_gene: TRBV9; d_gene: .; j_gene: TRBJ1-6; abundance: .; CDR3nt: TGTGCCAGCAGCGGGGGTTGGCAGAATAATTCACCCCTCCACTTT; CDR3aa: CASSGGWQNNSPLHF
v_gene: TRBV7-9; d_gene: .; j_gene: TRBJ1-5; abundance: few; CDR3nt: TGTGCCAGCAGCTCAGTAAAGAATCAGCCCCAGCATTTT; CDR3aa: CASSSVKNQPQHF
v_gene: TRBV12-3/TRBV12-4; d_gene: .; j_gene: TRBJ2-1; abundance: .; CDR3nt: TGTGCCAGCAGTTTAGGGTGGGAGAGAGGTTTGAATGAGCAGTTCTTC; CDR3aa: CASSLGWERGLNEQFF
v_gene: TRBV7-9; d_gene: TRBD1; j_gene: TRBJ1-1; abundance: few; CDR3nt: TGTGCCAGCAGCCAGGACAGGTACACTGAAGCTTTCTTT; CDR3aa: CASSQDRYTEAFF
v_gene: TRBV7-9; d_gene: .; j_gene: TRBJ2-2; abundance: few; CDR3nt: TGTGCCAGCAACATCGGCCGGCCGTCCGGGGAGCTGTTTTTT; CDR3aa: CASNIGRPSGELFF
v_gene: TRBV7-2; d_gene: .; j_gene: TRBJ2-3; abundance: many; CDR3nt: TGTGCCAGTATGATTGGACGAGGCACAGATACGCAGTATTTT; CDR3aa: CASMIGRGTDTQYF
v_gene: TRBV29-1; d_gene: .; j_gene: TRBJ1-4; abundance: few; CDR3nt: TGCAGCGTTTTAACGTCGGAGGGGACTGAAAAACTGTTTTTT; CDR3aa: CSVLTSEGTEKLFF
v_gene: TRBV20-1; d_gene: .; j_gene: TRBJ2-2; abundance: few; CDR3nt: TGCAGTGCCCCGAGTGGGGTCGGCGGGGAGCTGTTTTTT; CDR3aa: CSAPSGVGGELFF
v_gene: TRBV20-1; d_gene: .; j_gene: TRBJ1-5; abundance: many; CDR3nt: TGCAGTGCTAGAGTTGGGCAGGGAAGGGGAGGCAATCAGCCCCAGCATTTT; CDR3aa: CSARVGQGRGGNQPQHF
v_gene: TRBV7-9; d_gene: TRBD1; j_gene: TRBJ2-7; abundance: .; CDR3nt: TGTGCCAGCAGCGGAGGACAGGGGGCAGTCTACGAGCAGTACTTC; CDR3aa: CASSGGQGAVYEQYF
v_gene: TRBV12-3/TRBV12-4; d_gene: TRBD1; j_gene: TRBJ1-4; abundance: .; CDR3nt: TGTGCCAGCAGGACTAACAGGGGGCCAGGGGAAAAACTGTTTTTT; CDR3aa: CASRTNRGPGEKLFF
v_gene: TRBV25-1; d_gene: TRBD2; j_gene: TRBJ2-1; abundance: many; CDR3nt: TGTGCCAGCAGTGAATACCCTAGCGGGAGCGGGAGGTACAATGAGCAGTTCTTC; CDR3aa: CASSEYPSGSGRYNEQFF
v_gene: TRBV24-1; d_gene: .; j_gene: TRBJ1-1; abundance: few; CDR3nt: TGTGCCACCCTGGGACGGCGGGGTGAAGCTTTCTTT; CDR3aa: CATLGRRGEAFF
v_gene: TRBV12-3/TRBV12-4; d_gene: TRBD2; j_gene: TRBJ2-3; abundance: few; CDR3nt: TGTGCCAGCAGTTTATGGCTAGCGGGGGGCACAGATACGCAGTATTTT; CDR3aa: CASSLWLAGGTDTQYF
v_gene: TRBV5-1; d_gene: TRBD1; j_gene: TRBJ2-7; abundance: few; CDR3nt: TGCGCCAGCAGCTTGGGACAGGGTGTCCCCTACGAGCAGTACTTC; CDR3aa: CASSLGQGVPYEQYF
v_gene: TRBV7-9; d_gene: TRBD1; j_gene: TRBJ2-4; abundance: .; CDR3nt: TGTGCCAGCAGCTTATGGACAGGGCCTATCAATGACATTCAGTACTTC; CDR3aa: CASSLWTGPINDIQYF
v_gene: TRBV20-1; d_gene: .; j_gene: TRBJ1-3; abundance: few; CDR3nt: TGCAGTGCTAGTTCGACAGCTGCTGGAAACACCATATATTTT; CDR3aa: CSASSTAAGNTIYF
v_gene: TRBV2; d_gene: TRBD1; j_gene: TRBJ2-1; abundance: .; CDR3nt: TGTGCCAGCAGGACCGGGACAGCCTCCTACAATGAGCAGTTCTTC; CDR3aa: CASRTGTASYNEQFF
v_gene: TRBV6-5; d_gene: .; j_gene: TRBJ1-2; abundance: few; CDR3nt: TGTGCCAGCCGGGACGGCGGTGGCTACACCTTC; CDR3aa: CASRDGGGYTF
v_gene: TRBV7-2; d_gene: TRBD2; j_gene: TRBJ2-4; abundance: .; CDR3nt: TGTGCCAGCAGCTTACAGGGAGGGTATGGCAACATTCAGTACTTC; CDR3aa: CASSLQGGYGNIQYF
v_gene: TRBV5-1; d_gene: .; j_gene: TRBJ2-7; abundance: .; CDR3nt: TGCGCCAGCAGGTTGGATTGGAGGGCGGGCGAGCAGTACTTC; CDR3aa: CASRLDWRAGEQYF
v_gene: TRBV30; d_gene: .; j_gene: TRBJ1-2; abundance: .; CDR3nt: TGTGCCTGGAGTGTTAACAGGGACTATGGCTACACCTTC; CDR3aa: CAWSVNRDYGYTF
v_gene: TRBV5-1; d_gene: .; j_gene: TRBJ1-4; abundance: .; CDR3nt: TGCGCCAGCAGCTTAGGAGGGGCGCGCGAAAAACTGTTTTTT; CDR3aa: CASSLGGAREKLFF
v_gene: TRBV7-9; d_gene: TRBD2; j_gene: TRBJ2-7; abundance: .; CDR3nt: TGTGCCAGCAGCTCGGGGATAGGGGTAGCGGGATCCTACGAGCAGTACTTC; CDR3aa: CASSSGIGVAGSYEQYF
v_gene: TRBV12-3/TRBV12-4; d_gene: TRBD2; j_gene: TRBJ2-1; abundance: many; CDR3nt: TGTGCCAGCAGTTTGTCCCTAGCGGGAGGGAATGAGCAGTTCTTC; CDR3aa: CASSLSLAGGNEQFF
v_gene: TRBV29-1; d_gene: .; j_gene: TRBJ1-5; abundance: few; CDR3nt: TGCAGCGCCACTCAAGGCCCCTTCAATCAGCCCCAGCATTTT; CDR3aa: CSATQGPFNQPQHF
v_gene: TRBV2; d_gene: .; j_gene: TRBJ1-1; abundance: .; CDR3nt: TGTGCCAGCAGTGAACAGGGTACCACTGAAGCTTTCTTT; CDR3aa: CASSEQGTTEAFF
v_gene: TRBV29-1; d_gene: TRBD1; j_gene: TRBJ2-7; abundance: .; CDR3nt: TGCAGCGTTTCTAAGGGGGCCCTCTACGAGCAGTACTTC; CDR3aa: CSVSKGALYEQYF
v_gene: TRBV2; d_gene: .; j_gene: TRBJ2-1; abundance: .; CDR3nt: TGTGCCAGCAGTTATAGCGTAGAGCAGTTCTTC; CDR3aa: CASSYSVEQFF
v_gene: TRBV9; d_gene: .; j_gene: TRBJ2-1; abundance: few; CDR3nt: TGTGCCAGCAGCGTAGATGTGCGGGGCGCCTACAATGAGCAGTTCTTC; CDR3aa: CASSVDVRGAYNEQFF
v_gene: TRBV5-1; d_gene: TRBD1; j_gene: TRBJ2-1; abundance: few; CDR3nt: TGCGCCAGCAGCCACGGGACAGGAGAGCAGTTCTTC; CDR3aa: CASSHGTGEQFF
v_gene: TRBV12-3/TRBV12-4; d_gene: .; j_gene: TRBJ2-2; abundance: .; CDR3nt: TGTGCCAGCAGTTTAGCTGACCATCCCGGGATGCTGTTTTTT; CDR3aa: CASSLADHPGMLFF
v_gene: TRBV5-5; d_gene: .; j_gene: TRBJ2-6; abundance: .; CDR3nt: TGTGCCAGCAGCTTAGGACAGTCGAGCTCTGGGGCCAACGTCCTGACTTTC; CDR3aa: CASSLGQSSSGANVLTF
v_gene: TRBV10-3; d_gene: TRBD2; j_gene: TRBJ2-2; abundance: .; CDR3nt: TGTGCCATCAGTGCGGCAGATTCACTAGCGGGAGGGGCCGGGGAGCTGTTTTTT; CDR3aa: CAISAADSLAGGAGELFF
v_gene: TRBV11-2; d_gene: TRBD1; j_gene: TRBJ2-7; abundance: .; CDR3nt: TGTGCCAGCAGCTTAGGGGCTAAGGACAGGGGGTACTTC; CDR3aa: CASSLGAKDRGYF
v_gene: TRBV20-1; d_gene: .; j_gene: TRBJ2-1; abundance: few; CDR3nt: TGCAGTGCTAGGTCCTTTGGAGGGGGGGCCTACAATGAGCAGTTCTTC; CDR3aa: CSARSFGGGAYNEQFF
v_gene: TRBV15; d_gene: .; j_gene: TRBJ1-5; abundance: .; CDR3nt: TGTGCCACCAGCAGTAACAATCAGCCCCAGCATTTT; CDR3aa: CATSSNNQPQHF
v_gene: TRBV15; d_gene: TRBD1; j_gene: TRBJ1-5; abundance: .; CDR3nt: TGTGCCACCAGCAGCGTGACAGGGGGCAATCAGCCCCAGCATTTT; CDR3aa: CATSSVTGGNQPQHF
v_gene: TRBV5-1; d_gene: TRBD2; j_gene: TRBJ2-5; abundance: .; CDR3nt: TGCGCCAGCAGCTTGGGGACTAGCCCAAGAGAGACCCAGTACTTC; CDR3aa: CASSLGTSPRETQYF
v_gene: TRBV7-6; d_gene: .; j_gene: TRBJ2-6; abundance: .; CDR3nt: TGTGCCAGCAGCAAAATTTCTGGGGCCAACGTCCTGACTTTC; CDR3aa: CASSKISGANVLTF
v_gene: TRBV20-1; d_gene: .; j_gene: TRBJ2-7; abundance: .; CDR3nt: TGCAGTGCGAAGGATTACGAGCAGTACTTC; CDR3aa: CSAKDYEQYF
v_gene: TRBV2; d_gene: .; j_gene: TRBJ1-4; abundance: .; CDR3nt: TGTGCCAGCAGTGAACAGGATGAAAAACTGTTTTTT; CDR3aa: CASSEQDEKLFF